This record looks at one T cell receptor (beta chain) sequence and its context. The clone's antigen remains unknown. Base qualities are missing; no much larger clone stands one base away. The cohort was made up of roughly 670 healthy bone marrow donors. At the time of sampling, every cohort member was nominally healthy, though immune exposures that went unrecorded were likely present. The donor was CMV seropositive and was included in the group of 250 to 350 seropositive cohort members. Each donor provided a peripheral blood sample, and peripheral blood mononuclear cells were used for TCR beta sequencing. The Qiagen DNeasy Blood Extraction Kit was used to extract genomic DNA from the blood cell samples. The library was made by the immunoSEQ multiplex PCR assay. The multiplex PCR relied on a mix of 60 forward primers for TCR Vbeta segments and 13 reverse primers for TCR Jbeta segments. The CDR3 region of rearranged TCR beta genes was amplified from genomic DNA with a multiplex PCR assay. The amplified TCR beta libraries were sequenced on the Illumina HiSeq System as 87-base-pair reads. From the authors' description of their analysis: A later analysis counted 65 million to 90 million unique TCR beta chains across the 550 to 800 repertoires, and roughly 10 million of these chains were shared by at least two donors. A nearest-neighbor algorithm error-corrected the raw reads and collapsed the reads into unique sequences, merging closely related sequences to remove PCR and sequencing errors. Alignment of CDR3 sequences to IMGT reference sequences was used to assign V, D and J gene segments. For a sequence to be retained, a match of at least six nucleotides to both a V gene segment and a J gene segment was required. Rearrangements were called productive when the CDR3 lacked stop codons and stayed in frame with V and J; all others were non-productive. Following IMGT convention, CDR3 was defined as the stretch from the second conserved V-encoded cysteine up to the conserved J-encoded phenylalanine. In an earlier analysis of around 570 of the donors, sequences lacking an unambiguous match to a single V gene segment were excluded. In an earlier analysis of more than 500 of the donors, a V segment was called functional when productive rearrangements were above 56.7%, and segregating when the standard deviation between donors exceeded 5%. To diagnose cytomegalovirus status from the catalog of TCR beta chain sequences, a statistical classification framework was built. V and J gene assignment, in a later analysis, came from comparing TCR nucleotide sequences with IMGT/GENE-DB human TR gene sequences. Using the TCRdist pipeline, a later analysis assigned CDR3 sequences along with most-parsimonious VDJ recombination scenarios. In a later analysis, each TCR beta chain was defined by its CDR3 amino acid sequence together with its V-gene family, and reads lacking a unique V-gene family were excluded. A later analysis removed 592 highly shared, low-generation-probability nucleotide sequences to deal with suspected cross-contamination and a sequencing artifact. In a later analysis, a clonal expansion index for each public chain was calculated from normalized within-repertoire ranks of inferred template counts. In a later analysis, generation probabilities were computed with a VDJ recombination model fitted to out-of-frame rearrangements, and the resulting probabilities were checked against IGoR. In a later analysis, hypergeometric tests were used to score TCR-TCR, TCR-HLA and TCR-CMV co-occurrence, with a repertoire-size bias correction applied to TCR pairs. To estimate false discovery rates, a later analysis permuted the HLA or CMV assignments 20 times. A later analysis grouped co-occurring TCRs with DBSCAN, adding TCRdist sequence similarity when clustering within HLA-allele-positive subsets. Repertoires with fewer than 30,000 or more than 120,000 public chains were left out of co-occurrence clustering, as were five repertoires with anomalous nucleotide sharing. TCRdb obtained this table from immuneACCESS and retained in-frame rearrangements with V and J assigned. These tables miss some clones; where compared with another copy, unresolved V genes account for less than half of the shortfall, and the remainder is unexplained. V and J calls and clone size are as listed in that table; D and trimming were resolved from the DNA. This sample has around 100,000 clones in its table, and around three quarters of those were observed once. The ten largest make up 10% to 13% of the sample.

The junction carries 10 bases between V and J, which are trimmed by 4 bases and 2 bases respectively. Its CDR3 holds 14 amino acids, cysteine through phenylalanine. The entry retains the CDR3 DNA only, 42 bases that are in frame from base 1. CDR1 and CDR2 are read off the germline V gene as SGDLS and YYNGEE. The data are from a study of cytomegalovirus exposure and HLA in healthy donors (dated by TCRdb to between 2016 and 2019). Notes on the research overall: An earlier analysis of 550 to 700 of the donors reported about 290 Gb of sequence data and approximately 110 million unique TCR beta sequences from 150 million to 200 million T cells. An early release that covered fewer than 800 HLA-typed donors contained approximately 320 gigabases of sequencing data and around 85 million unique TCR sequences. Among the approximately 420 genotyped donors, approximately 77% belonged to the genetic ancestry cluster associated with self-reported Caucasian donors. The study aimed to test whether signatures of past pathogen exposure could be identified by cataloging public T cell receptors. The study used immunosequencing to profile the T cell repertoires of approximately 630 subjects and linked those repertoires to cytomegalovirus serostatus. A separate validation cohort of roughly 130 different subjects was used in addition to the 666-subject first cohort. The study combined high-throughput TCR immunosequencing, statistical association of individual TCRs with disease status, and machine learning to predict cytomegalovirus infection status. In a later analysis, previously published TCR beta repertoires from 666 donors were re-analyzed and high-resolution HLA genotyping was added so that TCR occurrence patterns could be studied. In the later analysis, no new phenotypic data were used to find candidate immune exposures; instead, reliance was placed on TCR beta sequences and their occurrence across donors. In an earlier analysis of 500 to 650 of the donors, high-throughput TCR beta sequencing was used to judge whether each TCR beta V gene segment behaved as functional or pseudogenic. Donor age, sex, ethnicity and CMV serostatus were compiled together with the repertoire data. Genome-wide SNP genotypes for about 55% of the roughly 670 donors were used in a later genetic analysis, which treated that subset as a discovery cohort. All discovery cohort repertoires had been generated using a single sequencing platform. Class I and class II HLA loci were covered by the typing at four-digit resolution. Typing coverage differed by locus: A, B, C, DRB1 and DQB1 were typed in about 629-640 donors, DQA1 in about 550, DPA1 in some 600, and DPB1 in 400 to 480. Because of strong linkage in the cohort, roughly five DR-DQ haplotypes were treated as single units for association and clustering. Across some 400 genotyped donors of the cohort, an average of approximately 220,000 unique TCR beta nucleotide sequences per donor were sequenced, and around 19% of those sequences were non-productive.

Study-wide findings and limitations: According to the authors, the approach could potentially be generalized to other disease states and immunological phenotypes. For the cohort, immune exposure information was limited to CMV serostatus. A further reported finding was that TCR beta sequences accurately predicted the HLA-A and HLA-B alleles for most subjects in the first cohort. In a later analysis, the rate of TCR association differed among HLA loci, with DRB1 alleles having the most associated TCRs and HLA-C alleles having the fewest. A later analysis found that most CMV-associated TCR beta chains appeared HLA-restricted, with HLA associations seemingly driven largely by CMV exposure. In a later genetic analysis, fewer N-insertions in productive TCRs were reported among donors in an Asian-associated ancestry cluster than the roughly 700-donor mean. A cluster of highly shared sequence variants was judged likely to be a technical artifact of the sequencing pipeline. In vitro tests confirmed that a few of the cytomegalovirus-associated TCR beta chains recognize cytomegalovirus antigens. Linkage disequilibrium might explain the correlated functional status among segregating V segments, but an unknown experimental factor could not be excluded. Cytomegalovirus status was reported to be diagnosed by the classifier with high specificity and sensitivity in both the original and validation cohorts. In a later analysis, HLA-associated TCR beta chains were found to be more clonally expanded and to have lower generation probabilities than equally common non-associated chains. In this cohort, only TCR beta chains were sequenced, and detectable features were limited by the absence of alpha or paired-chain data. While some public TCRs were present in many individuals, most TCR sequences turned up only very rarely across donors. The study gave a list of under 200 TCR beta chains associated with cytomegalovirus. The presence/absence analyses assumed that sequencing depth was roughly uniform across donors, and that assumption may not be true. Because HLA typing was unavailable for some donors at each locus, only the typed subset was used in association tests. In an earlier analysis of approximately 590 of the donors, most TCR beta V segments were observed in productive rearrangements about 87% or about 30% of the time, broadly matching IMGT annotations. Specific HLA alleles were associated with about 17,000 TCR beta sequences at a false discovery rate of 0.05 in a later analysis. The 87-base-pair reads could not distinguish some IMGT-functional V segments, including TRBV6-2 and TRBV6-3, so those segments were excluded. An association between a missense DCLRE1C variant and V-gene and J-gene trimming of TCR beta chains was found in a later genetic analysis and replicated in an independent cohort. In a later analysis, several top co-occurrence clusters were reported to appear linked to parvovirus B19, influenza, CMV and Epstein-Barr virus. Because counts were too low, about 18 rarely observed V segments, including chromosome 9 orphons, were excluded from the earlier analysis of some 540 of the donors. When HLA alleles, especially DR and DQ, strongly co-occurred, TCR associations were difficult to assign to individual alleles.

This TCR was sampled from a young woman in good health and CMV-seropositive. The V and J genes are TRBV9 and TRBJ1-5; no D gene can be assigned with confidence. The specimen sequenced was PBMCs. The CDR3 protein: CASSQSSGNQPQHF. The DNA sequence is given as TGTGCCAGCAGCCAAAGTAGCGGCAATCAGCCCCAGCATTTT.